Following are 23 T cell receptor beta chains from one sample sequenced in a study of tumor-infiltrating lymphocytes in oesophageal squamous cell carcinoma. TCRdb re-analysed the PCR reads in MiXCR, keeping a single row per CDR3 protein. The data hold 7,000 to 9,000 distinct CDR3 sequences, with 15% to 19% observed a single time. Sequencing was done on a sample of blood. Source of these receptors: a male donor with esophageal squamous cell carcinoma.

This clonotype was recorded at least ten times. The chain joins TRBV12-3 or TRBV12-4 to TRBJ2-2, with D perhaps TRBD1 or TRBD2 (6 bases each). The CDR3 covers 15 residues. Trimming stripped 6 bases from V and 5 bases from J, with 16 bases between. CDR3 loop: CASRGRGASTGELFF. The CDR3 nucleotides are TGTGCCAGCAGGGGAAGGGGGGCCTCGACCGGGGAGCTGTTTTTT.

This chain connects TRBV5-1 to TRBJ2-1; 13 nucleotides agree with TRBD2. The germline V gene has CDR1 SGHRS and CDR2 YFSETQ. The V and J ends lost 4 bases and 13 bases, in that order; junction bases with no gene match: 8. This CDR3 is built from 14 residues. CDR3 sequence: CASSPGTSGETQFF. In DNA form, the CDR3 reads TGCGCCAGCAGCCCGGGGACTAGCGGGGAGACCCAGTTCTTC. Looking up the rest from reference TRBV5-1 and TRBJ2-1 gives the full variable domain: KAGVTQTPRYLIKTRGQQVTLSCSPISGHRSVSWYQQTPGQGLQFLFEYFSETQRNKGNFPGRFSGRQFSNSRSEMNVSTLELGDSALYLCASSPGTSGETQFFGPGTRLTVL.

The J gene is TRBJ1-2, the V gene TRBV6-1; 10 bases map to TRBD1. This CDR3 has 15 residues. V shed 6 bases, J shed 1 base, and the junction held 5 bases outside the gene matches. Germline CDR1 and CDR2: MNHNS and SASEGT. CDR3 in amino acids: CASRRGQGVNYGYTF. The CDR3 coding sequence is TGTGCCAGCAGGCGAGGACAGGGGGTTAACTATGGCTACACCTTC.

The CDR3 here is CASSLYVYGYTF. The CDR3 DNA follows: TGTGCCAGCAGCTTGTACGTTTATGGCTACACCTTC. J is TRBJ1-2 and V is TRBV5-5; the D is unclear. Germline CDR1 and CDR2: SGHKS and YYEKEE (reference sequence). The CDR3 length is 12 residues. V lost 1 base, J lost 5 bases, and 6 bases lay in between.

The rearrangement uses TRBV5-1 and TRBJ2-7; TRBD2 matches 8 bases. V shed 0 bases, J shed 3 bases, and the junction held 2 bases outside the gene matches. Germline CDR1 reads SGHRS; CDR2 reads YFSETQ. The CDR3 consists of 14 residues. CDR3 coding DNA: TGCGCCAGCAGCTTGGTTGGGACTAGCTACGAGCAGTACTTC. Translation: CASSLVGTSYEQYF.

By share, this clonotype ranks as medium-sized. The rearrangement uses TRBV11-3 and TRBJ2-5, with D perhaps TRBD1 (6 bases). The germline V and J ends were trimmed by 5 bases and 3 bases, with 13 bases remaining between them. Germline V gene sequence: CDR1 SGHNT, CDR2 YENEEA. This CDR3 has 14 amino acids. Here the CDR3 reads CASSPTGWEETQYF. CDR3 coding DNA: TGTGCCAGCAGCCCCACAGGGTGGGAAGAGACCCAGTACTTC. Combining the CDR3 with reference TRBV11-3 and TRBJ2-5 gives the whole variable domain EAGVVQSPRYKIIEKKQPVAFWCNPISGHNTLYWYLQNLGQGPELLIRYENEEAVDDSQLPKDRFSAERLKGVDSTLKIQPAELGDSAVYLCASSPTGWEETQYFGPGTRLLVL.

This clonotype was observed many times. This chain joins TRBV11-2 and TRBJ1-3; TRBD1 is a possible D gene (5 bases). Germline CDR1 is SGHAT and CDR2 is FQNNGV. Trimming cost V 5 bases and J 0 bases, with 14 bases left between them. The CDR3 is 16 amino acids. CDR3 nucleotides: TGTGCCAGCAGCCTGGGACGGGACTTCTCTGGAAACACCATATATTTT. This codes for CASSLGRDFSGNTIYF. Full variable domain (outside the CDR3, taken from reference TRBV11-2 and TRBJ1-3): EAGVAQSPRYKIIEKRQSVAFWCNPISGHATLYWYQQILGQGPKLLIQFQNNGVVDDSQLPKDRFSAERLKGVDSTLKIQPAKLEDSAVYLCASSLGRDFSGNTIYFGEGSWLTVV.

A note on this clonotype: Given a much more abundant clone one base away, this may be a read error. The V and J genes are TRBV12-3 or TRBV12-4 and TRBJ2-1; D is uncertain. Trimming stripped 6 bases from V and 10 bases from J, with 10 bases between. This CDR3 comprises 11 residues. The CDR3 DNA reads TGTGCCAGCAGCCTGGCCCGCGAGCAGTTCTTC. Translating it yields CASSLAREQFF.

At least ten counts were recorded for this clonotype. The chain combines TRBV5-8 with TRBJ2-5; 9 bases align to TRBD1. CDR3 length equals 17 residues. V lost 0 bases, J lost 5 bases, and 11 bases stayed unmatched. Germline-derived CDR1 and CDR2 are SGHTS and YDEGEE. CDR3 sequence: CASSLGRSQGAWETQYF. The CDR3 DNA follows: TGTGCCAGCAGCTTGGGGCGCTCACAGGGGGCTTGGGAGACCCAGTACTTC. Looking up the rest from reference TRBV5-8 and TRBJ2-5 gives the full variable domain: EAGVTQSPTHLIKTRGQQATLRCSPISGHTSVYWYQQALGLGLQFLLWYDEGEERNRGNFPPRFSGRQFPNYSSELNVNALELEDSALYLCASSLGRSQGAWETQYFGPGTRLLVL.

This clonotype has a handful of counts. The V and J genes are TRBV2 and TRBJ2-7, with TRBD2 as a possible D gene (5 bases). The V end lost 3 bases, the J end lost 1 base, and 16 bases lay between the germline ends. CDR3 length: 16 amino acids. CDR1 and CDR2 (germline): SNHLY, FYNNEI. CDR3 loop: CASSDSLGRRSYEQYF. The CDR3 bases are TGTGCCAGCAGTGACAGCCTGGGAAGGAGGTCCTACGAGCAGTACTTC.

This clonotype was observed at least ten times. The V call is TRBV28, the J call TRBJ1-1; 7 positions agree with TRBD1. Trimming removed 8 bases from V and 4 bases from J; junction bases left unmatched: 13. The V gene's germline CDR1 is MDHEN and CDR2 SYDVKM. This CDR3 is 15 amino acids long. The CDR3 loop reads CASLGTDRVATEAFF. For the CDR3, the DNA is TGTGCCAGCTTGGGGACTGACAGGGTCGCCACTGAAGCTTTCTTT. Full variable domain (missing parts from reference TRBV28 and TRBJ1-1): DVKVTQSSRYLVKRTGEKVFLECVQDMDHENMFWYRQDPGLGLRLIYFSYDVKMKEKGDIPEGYSVSREKKERFSLILESASTNQTSMYLCASLGTDRVATEAFFGQGTRLTVV.

This clonotype has ten or more counts. The chain couples TRBV7-9 to TRBJ1-4; D may be TRBD1 (5 bases). Looked up from germline, CDR1 is SEHNR and CDR2 is FQNEAQ (reference sequence). The CDR3 contains 16 residues. Trimming stripped 5 bases from V and 8 bases from J, with 21 bases between. CDR3 coding DNA: TGTGCCAGCAGCCCCCCCAGCGGGGGAATCGACGAAAAACTGTTTTTT. Amino acids: CASSPPSGGIDEKLFF.

This clonotype was seen ten or more times. The J gene is TRBJ2-1, the V gene TRBV6-2 or TRBV6-3; TRBD1 is a possible D gene (6 bases). V lost 0 bases and J lost 1, with 10 bases in between. There are 16 residues in the CDR3. Germline CDR1 and CDR2: MNHEY and SVGEGT. Here the CDR3 reads CASSYSSGVSYNEQFF. CDR3 nucleotide sequence: TGTGCCAGCAGTTACTCGTCAGGGGTTTCCTACAATGAGCAGTTCTTC.

This clonotype was found many times. This chain uses TRBV28 with TRBJ1-2, with 7 bases lining up with TRBD1. The V segment lost 5 bases and the J segment 4 bases; nucleotides outside the gene matches: 7. The CDR3 sequence is 14 residues long. Germline assignment: CDR1 MDHEN and CDR2 SYDVKM. Here the CDR3 reads CASSPHDRVYGYTF. CDR3 bases: TGTGCCAGCAGTCCCCACGACAGGGTCTATGGCTACACCTTC.

Many counts were recorded for this clonotype. The chain is built from TRBV7-8 and TRBJ2-2, with D maybe TRBD1 (6 bases). The CDR3 is made up of 14 amino acids. The V and J ends lost 5 bases and 3 bases respectively, with 10 bases between them. Germline CDR1 and CDR2: SGHVS and FQNEAQ. The CDR3 DNA reads as TGTGCCAGCAGCATCAGACAGGACACCGGGGAGCTGTTTTTT. Protein sequence: CASSIRQDTGELFF.

This clonotype came up many times. This chain uses TRBV12-3 or TRBV12-4 with TRBJ1-4; D gene ambiguous. This CDR3 is built from 14 residues. The ends were cut back, 6 bases at V and 5 bases at J, with 13 bases in the middle. The CDR3 loop reads CASSPSSRNEKLFF. DNA for the CDR3: TGTGCCAGCAGCCCCAGTAGCAGGAATGAAAAACTGTTTTTT.

The rearrangement joins TRBV5-1 to TRBJ1-1; D is undetermined. V gave up 2 bases and J gave up 5 bases, with 10 bases separating them. CDR3 size: 13 residues. Looked up from germline, CDR1 is SGHRS and CDR2 is YFSETQ. The CDR3 coding sequence is TGCGCCAGCAGCTTTGACGGAGGGACTGAAGCTTTCTTT. This sequence encodes CASSFDGGTEAFF.

This clonotype has ten or more counts. The chain combines TRBV6-1 with TRBJ1-6; 10 bases are a match to TRBD1. V was pared by 0 bases and J by 7 bases, with 3 bases of the junction left unmatched. CDR1 is MNHNS and CDR2 is SASEGT in the germline V gene. The CDR3 sequence is 16 residues long. CDR3 amino acids: CASSEAGTGVNSPLHF. CDR3 nucleotide sequence: TGTGCCAGCAGTGAAGCCGGGACAGGGGTGAATTCACCCCTCCACTTT.

This clonotype counts as medium-sized. A much more abundant neighbour one base away suggests this may be a read error. The chain has TRBV7-7 and TRBJ2-7; 13 bases map to TRBD2. The CDR3 covers 17 residues. The germline gives CDR1 SSHAT, CDR2 FNYEAQ (reference sequence). CDR3 sequence (DNA): TGTGCTAGCAGCTTAGAAGGGGGGACTAGCGGGGTCAATGAGCAGTACTTC. Protein: CASSLEGGTSGVNEQYF.

The sample holds many counts of this clonotype. CDR3 protein: CASSSAGRSTDTQYF. The CDR3 region has the DNA TGTGCCAGCAGTAGTGCGGGGAGGAGCACAGATACGCAGTATTTT. The genes are TRBV28 and TRBJ2-3; D perhaps matches TRBD2 (6 bases). CDR1 is MDHEN, CDR2 SYDVKM, per germline. Trimming pared 5 bases from V and 0 bases from J, leaving 12 bases between. The CDR3 totals 15 residues.

In its sample, this clonotype ranks as medium-sized. One junction end disagrees with the germline gene, perhaps due to a read error. The gene calls are TRBV7-2 and TRBJ2-7; TRBD2 matches 7 bases. The germline gives CDR1 SGHTA, CDR2 FQGNSA. This CDR3 comprises 17 residues. This CDR3 is CASSLEGRGRRKTPLHF. The CDR3, as DNA: TGTGCCAGCAGCTTAGAAGGGAGGGGCCGGAGAAAGACACCCCTCCACTTC.

For this clonotype: At one end, the junction sequence differs from germline, possibly due to a read error. The chain employs TRBV7-8 and TRBJ1-1; the D gene is possibly TRBD1 (6 bases). The CDR3 has 15 amino acids. Germline CDR1 SGHVS, CDR2 FQNEAQ. CDR3 protein: CAGRFSDRLKTEAFF. CDR3 DNA: TGTGCCGGCCGCTTCTCGGACAGACTGAAGACTGAAGCTTTCTTT.

Regarding this clonotype: Because it lacks the conserved phenylalanine or tryptophan at the end, this CDR3 is likely a read error. Because the CDR3's place on the DNA is in doubt, the DNA is left out and the CDR3 is given as listed by TCRdb. The chain employs TRBV7-2 and TRBJ2-6. The CDR3 comprises 9 residues, both ends counted. The germline CDR1 and CDR2 sequences are SGHTA and FQGNSA. The CDR3 spells CASSQGRGG.